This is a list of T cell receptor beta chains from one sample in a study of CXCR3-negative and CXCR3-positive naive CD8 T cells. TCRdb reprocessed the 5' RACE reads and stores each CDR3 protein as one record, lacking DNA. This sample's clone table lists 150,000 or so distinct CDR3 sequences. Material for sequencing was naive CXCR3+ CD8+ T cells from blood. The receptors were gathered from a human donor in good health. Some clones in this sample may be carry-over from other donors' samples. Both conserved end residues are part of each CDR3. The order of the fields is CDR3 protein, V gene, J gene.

CDR3 protein: CASSVGRQGAMRTEAFF
V gene: TRBV9
J gene: TRBJ1-1

CDR3 protein: CASRLAASNQPQHF
V gene: TRBV12-3/TRBV12-4
J gene: TRBJ1-5

CDR3 protein: CASSEDWQTYEQYF
V gene: TRBV2
J gene: TRBJ2-7

CDR3 protein: CASSALGGYGYTF
V gene: TRBV28
J gene: TRBJ1-2

CDR3 protein: CASATTWAGVSNEQYF
V gene: TRBV13
J gene: TRBJ2-7

CDR3 protein: CSANRDPVPAAYGYTF
V gene: TRBV20-1
J gene: TRBJ1-2

CDR3 protein: CASSSPLVADTGELFF
V gene: TRBV11-2
J gene: TRBJ2-2

CDR3 protein: CASSLAPSGFYEQYF
V gene: TRBV5-1
J gene: TRBJ2-7

CDR3 protein: CATSSSQMKGTEAFF
V gene: TRBV15
J gene: TRBJ1-1

CDR3 protein: CASSQEEVGTEAFF
V gene: TRBV4-2
J gene: TRBJ1-1

CDR3 protein: CASSEGGDEQFF
V gene: TRBV5-4
J gene: TRBJ2-1

CDR3 protein: CASSLSGTGGYNEQFF
V gene: TRBV5-1
J gene: TRBJ2-1

CDR3 protein: CASSDPGTTYNEQFF
V gene: TRBV2
J gene: TRBJ2-1

CDR3 protein: CASSERAEQETQYF
V gene: TRBV25-1
J gene: TRBJ2-5

CDR3 protein: CASTLGIQETQYF
V gene: TRBV6-6
J gene: TRBJ2-5

CDR3 protein: CASSTGTSGSGPRETQYF
V gene: TRBV13
J gene: TRBJ2-5

CDR3 protein: CASSYSWVDEQFF
V gene: TRBV6-5
J gene: TRBJ2-1

CDR3 protein: CASSQVSGTTGELFF
V gene: TRBV4-1
J gene: TRBJ2-2

CDR3 protein: CASSIGRGITEAFF
V gene: TRBV25-1
J gene: TRBJ1-1

CDR3 protein: CASSYNNRVYNTEAFF
V gene: TRBV3-1
J gene: TRBJ1-1

CDR3 protein: CASSVFSGYTF
V gene: TRBV28
J gene: TRBJ1-2

CDR3 protein: CASSFGLTYEQYF
V gene: TRBV28
J gene: TRBJ2-7

CDR3 protein: CASTGGGGYGYTF
V gene: TRBV28
J gene: TRBJ1-2

CDR3 protein: CASSSVPAQGEVNQPQHF
V gene: TRBV7-6
J gene: TRBJ1-5

CDR3 protein: CASSLRGTGANVLTF
V gene: TRBV7-3
J gene: TRBJ2-6

CDR3 protein: CASSQGQGYGYTF
V gene: TRBV6-5
J gene: TRBJ1-2

CDR3 protein: CASSSRAQNYEQYF
V gene: TRBV28
J gene: TRBJ2-7

CDR3 protein: CSVPWAQETQYF
V gene: TRBV29-1
J gene: TRBJ2-5

CDR3 protein: CARAASKTLNTEAFF
V gene: TRBV19
J gene: TRBJ1-1

CDR3 protein: CMLRGDQETQYF
V gene: TRBV20-1
J gene: TRBJ2-5

CDR3 protein: CASSLTSKTYEQYF
V gene: TRBV19
J gene: TRBJ2-7

CDR3 protein: CASSPWDTEAFF
V gene: TRBV12-3/TRBV12-4
J gene: TRBJ1-1

CDR3 protein: CASSPRGGHGANVLTF
V gene: TRBV12-3/TRBV12-4
J gene: TRBJ2-6

CDR3 protein: CASSLISSSYEQYF
V gene: TRBV7-2
J gene: TRBJ2-7

CDR3 protein: CASSSLTITGANTEAFF
V gene: TRBV12-3/TRBV12-4
J gene: TRBJ1-1

CDR3 protein: CASSQDLSGGRDHEQFF
V gene: TRBV4-3
J gene: TRBJ2-1

CDR3 protein: CASSKVVEQFF
V gene: TRBV28
J gene: TRBJ2-1

CDR3 protein: CASSHIGATDTQYF
V gene: TRBV7-7
J gene: TRBJ2-3

CDR3 protein: CSVPSGPEAFF
V gene: TRBV29-1
J gene: TRBJ1-1

CDR3 protein: CASSLAENQPQHF
V gene: TRBV27
J gene: TRBJ1-5

CDR3 protein: CASSLSGNSPLHF
V gene: TRBV7-6
J gene: TRBJ1-6

CDR3 protein: CASSLNRGIETYEQYF
V gene: TRBV5-1
J gene: TRBJ2-7

CDR3 protein: CASSSNFGQGFSGPSEKLFF
V gene: TRBV7-9
J gene: TRBJ1-4

CDR3 protein: CASSSTGKRAEAFF
V gene: TRBV6-5
J gene: TRBJ1-1

CDR3 protein: CASSQRGLALTDTQYF
V gene: TRBV14
J gene: TRBJ2-3

CDR3 protein: CSSTGFPDTQYF
V gene: TRBV29-1
J gene: TRBJ2-3

CDR3 protein: CASSKPLRQGNFYEQYF
V gene: TRBV21-1
J gene: TRBJ2-7

CDR3 protein: CASSLESKITEIETQYF
V gene: TRBV7-8
J gene: TRBJ2-5